Listed below are T cell receptor beta chains from one sample, sequenced in a study of cytomegalovirus exposure and HLA in healthy donors. Method: immunoSEQ multiplex PCR; TCRdb's copy keeps in-frame clones and lacks some. The table has about 130,000 clones, roughly 79% seen once. Sequenced material: PBMCs. The origin of the receptors is a male donor in good health and CMV-seronegative. CDR3s include the opening cysteine and the closing phenylalanine or tryptophan. The D gene is left open where the match is weak. Part of the rows lack a size; the others show once, few, many or a class for expanded clones.

V gene: TRBV19
D gene: NA
J gene: TRBJ1-3
clone size: few
CDR3 protein: CASSAPGKSGNTIYF
CDR3 DNA: TGTGCCAGTAGTGCACCGGGAAAATCTGGAAACACCATATATTTT

V gene: TRBV12-5
D gene: NA
J gene: TRBJ2-5
clone size: NA
CDR3 protein: CASGLAAEETQYF
CDR3 DNA: TGTGCTAGTGGTTTGGCTGCAGAAGAGACCCAGTACTTC

V gene: TRBV11-1
D gene: NA
J gene: TRBJ2-5
clone size: once
CDR3 protein: CASSLGGEETQYF
CDR3 DNA: TGTGCCAGCAGCTTAGGGGGAGAAGAGACCCAGTACTTC

V gene: TRBV30
D gene: TRBD1
J gene: TRBJ2-7
clone size: NA
CDR3 protein: CAWSDSGQRYEQYF
CDR3 DNA: TGTGCCTGGAGTGATTCGGGACAGCGATACGAGCAGTACTTC

V gene: TRBV2
D gene: NA
J gene: TRBJ2-1
clone size: NA
CDR3 protein: CASSAGLSSYNEQFF
CDR3 DNA: TGTGCCAGCAGTGCCGGACTCTCCTCCTACAATGAGCAGTTCTTC

V gene: TRBV5-1
D gene: TRBD1
J gene: TRBJ2-1
clone size: NA
CDR3 protein: CASSFAPRQGGSYNEQFF
CDR3 DNA: TGCGCCAGCAGTTTTGCTCCCCGACAGGGGGGCTCCTACAATGAGCAGTTCTTC

V gene: TRBV5-6
D gene: NA
J gene: TRBJ1-2
clone size: NA
CDR3 protein: CASSLWQNYGYTF
CDR3 DNA: TGTGCCAGCAGCTTGTGGCAGAACTATGGCTACACCTTC

V gene: TRBV7-3
D gene: TRBD2
J gene: TRBJ2-1
clone size: few
CDR3 protein: CASSFSAGGHYNEQFF
CDR3 DNA: TGTGCCAGCAGCTTTTCAGCGGGGGGGCATTACAATGAGCAGTTCTTC

V gene: TRBV9
D gene: TRBD1
J gene: TRBJ1-2
clone size: NA
CDR3 protein: CASSVAGDRDYGYTF
CDR3 DNA: TGTGCCAGCAGCGTAGCCGGGGACAGGGACTATGGCTACACCTTC

V gene: TRBV30
D gene: TRBD2
J gene: TRBJ2-3
clone size: NA
CDR3 protein: CACSRRGGAPDTQYF
CDR3 DNA: TGTGCCTGTTCCCGTCGCGGGGGGGCACCAGATACGCAGTATTTT

V gene: TRBV4-3
D gene: NA
J gene: TRBJ1-3
clone size: few
CDR3 protein: CASSQMPQANTIYF
CDR3 DNA: TGCGCCAGCAGCCAAATGCCACAGGCTAACACCATATATTTT

V gene: TRBV2
D gene: NA
J gene: TRBJ1-5
clone size: once
CDR3 protein: CASQGGLKPQHF
CDR3 DNA: TGTGCCAGCCAGGGAGGGCTTAAGCCCCAGCATTTT

V gene: TRBV18
D gene: TRBD1
J gene: TRBJ1-2
clone size: NA
CDR3 protein: CASSLSGTGGHGYTF
CDR3 DNA: TGTGCCAGCTCACTTTCCGGGACAGGGGGCCATGGCTACACCTTC

V gene: TRBV6-5
D gene: TRBD1
J gene: TRBJ2-2
clone size: NA
CDR3 protein: CASSSGQGASTGELFF
CDR3 DNA: TGTGCCAGCAGTTCTGGACAGGGGGCTTCCACCGGGGAGCTGTTTTTT

V gene: TRBV7-9
D gene: TRBD1
J gene: TRBJ1-6
clone size: NA
CDR3 protein: CASRSPGGSYNSPLHF
CDR3 DNA: TGTGCCAGCAGGTCCCCAGGGGGCTCCTATAATTCACCCCTCCACTTT

V gene: TRBV7-9
D gene: NA
J gene: TRBJ1-2
clone size: NA
CDR3 protein: CASSLGPRGVYGYTF
CDR3 DNA: TGTGCCAGCAGCTTAGGGCCCCGCGGGGTTTATGGCTACACCTTC

V gene: TRBV19
D gene: NA
J gene: TRBJ1-5
clone size: few
CDR3 protein: CASSIRTTEILNQPQHF
CDR3 DNA: TGTGCCAGTAGTATAAGGACGACAGAAATTCTAAATCAGCCCCAGCATTTT

V gene: TRBV5-4
D gene: NA
J gene: TRBJ2-2
clone size: NA
CDR3 protein: CASSLVRGKGGELFF
CDR3 DNA: TGTGCCAGCAGCTTGGTTAGGGGGAAAGGCGGGGAGCTGTTTTTT

V gene: TRBV6-1
D gene: NA
J gene: TRBJ1-6
clone size: NA
CDR3 protein: CASSELPLSSYNSPLHF
CDR3 DNA: TGTGCCAGCAGTGAATTACCGCTTAGCTCCTATAATTCACCCCTCCACTTT

V gene: TRBV5-1
D gene: NA
J gene: TRBJ2-4
clone size: NA
CDR3 protein: CASSAAQRATGFKNIQYF
CDR3 DNA: TGCGCCAGCAGCGCGGCCCAACGCGCGACCGGATTCAAAAACATTCAGTACTTC

V gene: TRBV5-1
D gene: NA
J gene: TRBJ2-3
clone size: NA
CDR3 protein: CASSLQGHPDTQYF
CDR3 DNA: TGCGCCAGCAGCTTGCAGGGCCACCCAGATACGCAGTATTTT

V gene: TRBV5-1
D gene: NA
J gene: TRBJ2-3
clone size: NA
CDR3 protein: CASSPPSSTDTQYF
CDR3 DNA: TGCGCCAGCAGCCCTCCCTCTAGCACAGATACGCAGTATTTT

V gene: TRBV9
D gene: NA
J gene: TRBJ1-5
clone size: NA
CDR3 protein: CASSPGGGGFNQPQHF
CDR3 DNA: TGTGCCAGCAGCCCCGGCGGGGGGGGCTTTAATCAGCCCCAGCATTTT

V gene: TRBV7-9
D gene: TRBD2
J gene: TRBJ2-2
clone size: NA
CDR3 protein: CASRGGDTGELFF
CDR3 DNA: TGTGCCAGCAGGGGGGGGGACACCGGGGAGCTGTTTTTT

V gene: TRBV7-2
D gene: NA
J gene: TRBJ2-5
clone size: NA
CDR3 protein: CASSSADRRETQYF
CDR3 DNA: TGTGCCAGCAGCTCCGCTGACAGGCGGGAGACCCAGTACTTC

V gene: TRBV5-6
D gene: NA
J gene: TRBJ2-3
clone size: NA
CDR3 protein: CASSFGVTDTQYF
CDR3 DNA: TGTGCCAGCAGCTTCGGGGTCACAGATACGCAGTATTTT

V gene: TRBV2
D gene: NA
J gene: TRBJ2-3
clone size: NA
CDR3 protein: CASSYSTDTQYF
CDR3 DNA: TGTGCCAGCAGCTACAGCACAGATACGCAGTATTTT

V gene: TRBV10-3
D gene: TRBD1
J gene: TRBJ1-1
clone size: NA
CDR3 protein: CAITPTGVGTEAFF
CDR3 DNA: TGTGCCATCACCCCGACAGGGGTGGGGACTGAAGCTTTCTTT

V gene: TRBV27
D gene: NA
J gene: TRBJ2-1
clone size: NA
CDR3 protein: CASILALAQEETYNEQFF
CDR3 DNA: TGTGCCAGCATTCTGGCTCTAGCCCAAGAGGAGACCTACAATGAGCAGTTCTTC

V gene: TRBV5-1
D gene: TRBD1
J gene: TRBJ2-7
clone size: few
CDR3 protein: CASSAGTGVGDEQYF
CDR3 DNA: TGCGCCAGCAGCGCCGGGACAGGGGTTGGGGACGAGCAGTACTTC

V gene: TRBV7-7
D gene: TRBD2
J gene: TRBJ2-7
clone size: NA
CDR3 protein: CASSFPRTSGGYEQYF
CDR3 DNA: TGTGCTAGCAGCTTTCCTAGGACTAGCGGTGGATACGAGCAGTACTTC

V gene: TRBV5-4
D gene: TRBD2
J gene: TRBJ2-7
clone size: NA
CDR3 protein: CASSPGGGVGYEQYF
CDR3 DNA: TGTGCCAGCAGCCCCGGGGGAGGGGTAGGCTACGAGCAGTACTTC

V gene: TRBV2
D gene: TRBD1
J gene: TRBJ2-7
clone size: NA
CDR3 protein: CASSHTGTGAETEEQYF
CDR3 DNA: TGTGCCAGCAGTCATACCGGGACAGGGGCCGAGACGGAGGAGCAGTACTTC

V gene: TRBV7-6
D gene: TRBD1
J gene: TRBJ1-5
clone size: few
CDR3 protein: CASSSDRGNQPQHF
CDR3 DNA: TGTGCCAGCTCTTCGGACAGGGGGAATCAGCCCCAGCATTTT

V gene: TRBV5-1
D gene: NA
J gene: TRBJ2-7
clone size: few
CDR3 protein: CASSLTGEQYF
CDR3 DNA: TGCGCCAGCAGCTTAACGGGCGAGCAGTACTTC